Shown below are 22 T cell receptor beta chains from a single sample sequenced in a study of blood T cell repertoires in COVID-19. The assay was immunoSEQ multiplex PCR, and TCRdb's table has in-frame clones only and misses some. Of 150,000 to 200,000 clones listed, roughly 83% are singletons. Sequences were obtained from PBMCs or T cells enriched from blood (not recorded which). These receptor sequences come from an older man who had been exposed to COVID-19.

The chain joins TRBV10-3 to TRBJ1-2, with D uncertain. The length of the CDR3 is 14 residues. Trimming took off 2 bases at V and 1 base at J, with 8 bases between the two ends. Germline V lookup: CDR1 ENHRY, CDR2 SYGVKD. The CDR3 DNA follows: TGTGCCATCAGTGAGCCCGCAGATAACTATGGCTACACCTTC. This gives the protein CAISEPADNYGYTF.

This clone was seen once. The chain joins TRBV3-1 (or the pseudogene TRBV3-2) to TRBJ2-1, with D perhaps TRBD1 (6 bases). Trimming pared 2 bases from V and 5 bases from J, leaving 19 bases between. The length of the CDR3 is 17 residues. The V gene's germline CDR1 is LGHDT and CDR2 YNNKEL (reference sequence). CDR3 DNA sequence: TGTGCCAGCAGCCAAAACAGGGTACCATACCATAACAATGAGCAGTTCTTC. Residues: CASSQNRVPYHNNEQFF.

This chain uses TRBV28 with TRBJ2-1, with TRBD1 matching over 9 bases. CDR1 and CDR2 (germline): MDHEN, SYDVKM. CDR3 length: 16 residues. With V trimmed by 2 bases and J by 3 bases, 5 bases remained unmatched. Here the CDR3 DNA reads TGTGCCAGCAGTTTAACGGGGGGACAGGGCTACAATGAGCAGTTCTTC. Translation gives CASSLTGGQGYNEQFF.

The rearrangement joins TRBV18 to TRBJ2-3, with D perhaps TRBD2 (6 bases). Germline lookup yields CDR1 KGHSH and CDR2 LQKENI. Trimming cost V 9 bases and J 2 bases, with 15 bases left between them. This CDR3 comprises 14 residues. CDR3 coding DNA: TGTGCCAGTCGACGGGGCGGGGTCACAGATACGCAGTATTTT. It codes for CASRRGGVTDTQYF.

This sequence joins TRBV6-1 and TRBJ1-5; TRBD1 matches at 7 bases. Germline CDR1 MNHNS, CDR2 SASEGT. The CDR3 is 12 residues long. Losses at the gene ends were 3 bases for V and 13 bases for J; bases not matched to a gene: 6. The CDR3 region has the DNA TGTGCCAGCAGTGAGATACAGGGGACTCAGCATTTT. It is translated as CASSEIQGTQHF.

The chain has TRBV10-2 and TRBJ2-3; TRBD2 agrees at 10 bases. There are 19 residues in the CDR3. Germline values: CDR1 WSHSY, CDR2 SAAADI. Unmatched junction bases numbered 15, after V lost 0 bases and J lost 6 bases. The CDR3 protein is CASSESRRGAGGPKDTQYF. CDR3 DNA: TGCGCCAGCAGTGAGTCAAGGAGAGGAGCGGGGGGGCCGAAGGATACGCAGTATTTT.

This clone was seen once. V usage is TRBV7-9 and J usage is TRBJ2-1; TRBD2 might be the D (7 bases). V lost 0 bases, J lost 0 bases, and 15 bases lay in between. Looked up from germline, CDR1 is SEHNR and CDR2 is FQNEAQ (reference sequence). The CDR3 runs 18 residues. The chain's CDR3 is CASSLARVGGRSYNEQFF. The CDR3 coding sequence is TGTGCCAGCAGCTTAGCGCGGGTGGGGGGGCGCTCCTACAATGAGCAGTTCTTC.

This sequence joins TRBV19 and TRBJ2-1, with 10 bases identical to TRBD2. The CDR3 spans 16 residues. J lost 4 bases, V lost 2 bases, and 5 bases had no gene match. CDR1 LNHDA and CDR2 SQIVND come from the germline V gene (reference sequence). The CDR3 loop is CASSILSGGVYNEQFF. The DNA of the CDR3 is TGTGCCAGTAGTATATTAAGCGGGGGGGTTTACAATGAGCAGTTCTTC. The full variable domain, with the rest looked up from reference TRBV19 and TRBJ2-1, is DGGITQSPKYLFRKEGQNVTLSCEQNLNHDAMYWYRQDPGQGLRLIYYSQIVNDFQKGDIAEGYSVSREKKESFPLTVTSAQKNPTAFYLCASSILSGGVYNEQFFGPGTRLTVL.

This clone was seen a single time. The V and J genes are TRBV15 and TRBJ1-1, with D perhaps matching TRBD1 (6 bases). Germline V gene data show CDR1 as LNHNV and CDR2 as YYDKDF (reference sequence). The CDR3 has 15 amino acids. V gave up 2 bases and J gave up 2 bases, with 12 bases separating them. CDR3 in amino acids: CATSRRRGYNTEAFF. The DNA of the CDR3 is TGTGCCACCAGCAGACGCAGGGGTTATAACACTGAAGCTTTCTTT.

The DNA of the CDR3 is TGTGCCAGCAGCCAGGGACTAGCGTACGCCGGGGAGCTGTTTTTT. Its protein is CASSQGLAYAGELFF. The rearrangement uses TRBV3-1 (or the pseudogene TRBV3-2) and TRBJ2-2, with 10 bases that match TRBD2. This CDR3 has 15 residues. Germline V gene data show CDR1 as LGHDT and CDR2 as YNNKEL (reference sequence). J gave up 6 bases and V 3 bases, and 4 bases lay outside the gene matches.

The chain recombines TRBV5-1 with TRBJ2-2, with 11 bases aligning to TRBD2. This CDR3 contains 16 residues. V trimming: 4 bases; J trimming: 4 bases; junction bases outside the gene matches: 6. The germline V gene encodes CDR1 SGHRS and CDR2 YFSETQ. The CDR3 here is CASSPLGTSGTGELFF. DNA for the CDR3: TGCGCCAGCAGCCCCCTTGGGACTAGCGGCACCGGGGAGCTGTTTTTT.

The rearrangement joins TRBV6-2 or TRBV6-3 to TRBJ2-1; the match to TRBD2 covers 9 bases. Germline assignment: CDR1 MNHEY and CDR2 SVGEGT. The CDR3 covers 18 residues. J lost 8 bases, V lost 6 bases, and 20 bases had no gene match. CDR3 protein: CASSSSGGRAGGMYEQFF. CDR3 DNA sequence: TGTGCCAGCAGCTCCTCGGGGGGCCGAGCGGGAGGCATGTATGAGCAGTTCTTC.

The CDR3 region has the DNA TGTGCCAGCAGTGAAGTTGGCGGCCGTTTAAAGTTCTTC. Residues: CASSEVGGRLKFF. The chain carries TRBV2 and TRBJ2-1; the D is unclear. Germline V CDR1 and CDR2: SNHLY, FYNNEI. The V and J ends lost 1 base and 14 bases respectively, with 15 bases between them. The CDR3 is made up of 13 amino acids.

The chain recombines TRBV3-1 (or the pseudogene TRBV3-2) with TRBJ2-1; the match to TRBD2 covers 9 bases. This CDR3 has 17 residues. The germline gives CDR1 LGHDT, CDR2 YNNKEL (reference sequence). V lost 4 bases, J lost 0 bases, and 7 bases stayed unmatched. This CDR3 is CASSPYLAGSSYNEQFF. The CDR3 DNA reads TGTGCCAGCAGCCCGTATCTAGCGGGGAGCTCCTACAATGAGCAGTTCTTC.

This chain connects TRBV6-1 to TRBJ1-1; D possibly corresponds to TRBD1 (5 bases). CDR3 length: 15 amino acids. Trimming took 2 bases from V and 5 from J, leaving 15 bases between them. Per germline, CDR1 MNHNS and CDR2 SASEGT. CDR3 coding DNA: TGTGCCAGCAGTGAATTAACGGGGGGGTTTACTGAAGCTTTCTTT. Protein: CASSELTGGFTEAFF.

The sample holds a few counts of this clone. CDR3 in DNA: TGTGCCAGTAGTATGCAGGGGGCGGGTTATGGCTACACCTTC. As protein: CASSMQGAGYGYTF. The V and J genes are TRBV19 and TRBJ1-2; 8 bases are shared with TRBD1. CDR1 LNHDA and CDR2 SQIVND come from the germline V gene (reference sequence). The CDR3 runs to 14 residues. J lost 5 bases, V lost 3 bases, and 5 bases had no gene match. Filled out from reference TRBV19 and TRBJ1-2, the complete variable domain reads DGGITQSPKYLFRKEGQNVTLSCEQNLNHDAMYWYRQDPGQGLRLIYYSQIVNDFQKGDIAEGYSVSREKKESFPLTVTSAQKNPTAFYLCASSMQGAGYGYTFGSGTRLTVV.

The chain links TRBV2 to TRBJ2-1; 9 nucleotides agree with TRBD2. The CDR3 length is 16 residues. The J segment lost 6 bases and the V segment lost 6 bases, leaving 12 bases of the junction unmatched. CDR1 and CDR2 (germline): SNHLY, FYNNEI. CDR3 region: CASSHSGGPNSNEQFF. CDR3 sequence (DNA): TGTGCCAGCAGCCATAGCGGGGGCCCCAACAGCAATGAGCAGTTCTTC. Full variable domain (rest looked up from reference TRBV2 and TRBJ2-1): EPEVTQTPSHQVTQMGQEVILRCVPISNHLYFYWYRQILGQKVEFLVSFYNNEISEKSEIFDDQFSVERPDGSNFTLKIRSTKLEDSAMYFCASSHSGGPNSNEQFFGPGTRLTVL.

The chain links TRBV28 to TRBJ2-7; 7 bases map to TRBD1. Germline trimming cut 3 bases from V and 1 base from J; bases unmatched to any gene: 3. The germline V gene encodes CDR1 MDHEN and CDR2 SYDVKM. CDR3 size: 14 residues. The CDR3 DNA reads as TGTGCCAGCAGTTTGACAGGGAAATCCTACGAGCAGTACTTC. This translates into CASSLTGKSYEQYF.

This rearrangement joins TRBV6-2 or TRBV6-3 to TRBJ2-3, with 8 positions matching TRBD1. The CDR3 is 19 residues long. Unmatched junction bases numbered 19, after V lost 6 bases and J lost 2 bases. Per the germline V gene, CDR1 is MNHEY and CDR2 is SVGEGT. CDR3 DNA sequence: TGTGCCAGCAGCCGCCATACGGGACAGGCCACGATTTACACAGATACGCAGTATTTT. This translates into CASSRHTGQATIYTDTQYF.

This clone was recorded only once. This sequence joins TRBV19 and TRBJ1-4, with D possibly matching TRBD1 (6 bases). V was cut by 5 bases and J by 5 bases, with 15 bases left in between. The germline V gene has CDR1 LNHDA and CDR2 SQIVND (reference sequence). This CDR3 has 15 amino acids. This chain's CDR3 is CASSGNRAQNEKLFF. For the CDR3, the DNA is TGTGCCAGTAGTGGCAACAGGGCCCAAAATGAAAAACTGTTTTTT.

The chain joins TRBV14 to TRBJ1-4; the D gene is possibly TRBD1 (6 bases). CDR3 size: 14 residues. V was trimmed by 1 base and J by 10 bases, leaving 13 bases between them. Per the germline V gene, CDR1 is SGHDN and CDR2 is FVKESK. CDR3 DNA: TGTGCCAGCAGCCAAGTAGGACAGACCGGAAAACTGTTTTTT. This translates into CASSQVGQTGKLFF.

This clone showed up just once. This chain joins TRBV7-2 and TRBJ2-5, with 9 bases fitting TRBD2. The V gene's germline CDR1 is SGHTA and CDR2 FQGNSA. Trimming cost V 4 bases and J 4 bases; bases outside gene matches: 7. CDR3 length equals 15 residues. CDR3 protein: CASSYQRGVGETQYF. CDR3 nucleotides: TGTGCCAGCAGCTACCAGCGGGGGGTGGGAGAGACCCAGTACTTC.